The clone carrying this T cell receptor (beta chain) has at least ten counts. Its ends do not fully match the called genes, so a read error is possible. This record belongs to a study of T cells after yellow fever vaccination. TCRdb reprocessed the 5' RACE reads with MiXCR, giving one entry per CDR3 protein. The profile shows 230,000 or so distinct CDR3 sequences, 5.5% to 8.5% of them singletons. The germline V gene has CDR1 LNHDA and CDR2 SQIVND (reference sequence). This CDR3 is 15 amino acids long. This receptor was taken from a man aged 30 to 45 who received the YFV17D yellow fever vaccine. Sequenced here: CD4+ T cells sorted from PBMCs, sampled on the day of the yellow fever booster vaccination. This chain links TRBV19 with TRBJ1-1; 7 positions match TRBD1. In DNA, the CDR3 is TGTGCCAGTAGTATAACAGGGGTTGGGAACGCTGAAGCTTTCTTT. Protein: CASSITGVGNAEAFF.